The clone carrying this T cell receptor beta chain was seen more than once but under ten times. The V gene's germline CDR1 is LGHNA and CDR2 YSLEER. This CDR3 comprises 16 residues. V lost 0 bases and J lost 1, with 10 bases in between. TCRdb reanalysed the RT-PCR reads using MiXCR and keeps one entry per CDR3 protein. In the table there are about 540,000 distinct CDR3 sequences, less than 25% of which are singletons. These data belong to a study of response to subunit inactivated influenza vaccine. These records were also assigned to another study, of T cells expressing NK-cell markers. Per that study: The TCR beta cDNA came from 5'RACE template switching with UMIs. Similarly, these clonotypes led the CD3+CD56-NKG2C+ fraction as well in several donors.

This sequence joins TRBV4-3 and TRBJ1-5; D ambiguous. The clonotype comes from a man between 50 and 59 years old who received an inactivated influenza vaccine. Material: CD4+ T cells sorted from PBMCs, obtained 11 to 12 days after vaccination. This CDR3 is CASSQDWLGSNQPQHF. CDR3 coding DNA: TGCGCCAGCAGCCAAGATTGGCTCGGGAGCAATCAGCCCCAGCATTTT.